These 10 T cell receptor beta chains originate from one sample sequenced in a study of cytomegalovirus exposure and HLA in healthy donors. Both 60 Vbeta primers and 13 Jbeta primers went into the PCR. The method was immunoSEQ multiplex PCR; TCRdb's version includes in-frame clones alone and lacks a portion of them. The table has approximately 190,000 clones, 70% to 80% seen once. The sequencing sample was made of PBMCs. These receptor sequences come from a woman in her thirties in good health and CMV-seropositive.

The chain has TRBV7-2 and TRBJ2-5; TRBD1 might be the D (6 bases). The germline V gene has CDR1 SGHTA and CDR2 FQGNSA. The CDR3 spans 15 residues. Trimming shortened V by 5 bases and J by 4 bases, and 17 bases separated the two germline ends. CDR3 region: CASSPAGTTRETQYF. DNA for the CDR3: TGTGCCAGCAGCCCGGCCGGGACAACCAGAGAGACCCAGTACTTC. Full variable domain (outside the CDR3, taken from reference TRBV7-2 and TRBJ2-5): GAGVSQSPSNKVTEKGKDVELRCDPISGHTALYWYRQSLGQGLEFLIYFQGNSAPDKSGLPSDRFSAERTGGSVSTLTIQRTQQEDSAVYLCASSPAGTTRETQYFGPGTRLLVL.

The chain is built from TRBV19 and TRBJ1-5; a possible D gene is TRBD1 (6 bases). This CDR3 is 16 amino acids long. Germline V gives CDR1 LNHDA, CDR2 SQIVND (reference sequence). The germline V and J ends were trimmed by 6 bases and 2 bases, with 17 bases remaining between them. For the CDR3, the DNA is TGTGCCAGTAGCGTCCTCACAGGGAACGGCAATCAGCCCCAGCATTTT. As protein: CASSVLTGNGNQPQHF.

The J gene is TRBJ1-2, the V gene TRBV19, with 7 positions matching TRBD1. The CDR3 spans 14 residues. The ends lost 2 bases at V and 4 bases at J; junction bases unmatched: 4. Germline-derived CDR1 and CDR2 are LNHDA and SQIVND (reference sequence). CDR3 region: CASSITGTVYGYTF. The CDR3 region has the DNA TGTGCCAGTAGTATAACCGGGACAGTCTATGGCTACACCTTC. Supplemented by reference TRBV19 and TRBJ1-2, the full variable domain reads DGGITQSPKYLFRKEGQNVTLSCEQNLNHDAMYWYRQDPGQGLRLIYYSQIVNDFQKGDIAEGYSVSREKKESFPLTVTSAQKNPTAFYLCASSITGTVYGYTFGSGTRLTVV.

The chain recombines TRBV18 with TRBJ1-1; TRBD1 matches at 8 bases. The CDR3 sequence is 15 residues long. CDR1 and CDR2 from the germline V gene are KGHSH and LQKENI. The trim removed 3 bases at V and 2 bases at J, leaving 5 bases unmatched. The CDR3 here is CASSPDRVGNTEAFF. In nucleotides, the CDR3 is TGTGCCAGCTCACCGGACAGGGTCGGAAACACTGAAGCTTTCTTT. Filled out from reference TRBV18 and TRBJ1-1, the complete variable domain reads NAGVMQNPRHLVRRRGQEARLRCSPMKGHSHVYWYRQLPEEGLKFMVYLQKENIIDESGMPKERFSAEFPKEGPSILRIQQVVRGDSAAYFCASSPDRVGNTEAFFGQGTRLTVV.

J is TRBJ1-1 and V is TRBV5-4; 11 nucleotides align to TRBD1. Germline CDR1 is SGHNT and CDR2 is YYREEE (reference sequence). The CDR3 is 15 residues long. Trimming cost V 0 bases and J 3 bases; bases outside gene matches: 1. The chain's CDR3 is CASSLGGQGDTEAFF. The CDR3 DNA reads TGTGCCAGCAGCTTGGGGGGACAGGGGGACACTGAAGCTTTCTTT. The full variable domain, its missing parts supplied by reference TRBV5-4 and TRBJ1-1, is ETGVTQSPTHLIKTRGQQVTLRCSSQSGHNTVSWYQQALGQGPQFIFQYYREEENGRGNFPPRFSGLQFPNYSSELNVNALELDDSALYLCASSLGGQGDTEAFFGQGTRLTVV.

This clone was observed once. The rearrangement joins TRBV19 to TRBJ2-7; TRBD2 might be the D (6 bases). The germline V gene has CDR1 LNHDA and CDR2 SQIVND (reference sequence). This CDR3 comprises 13 residues. With 5 bases removed from V and 5 bases from J, the gap between germline ends came to 13 bases. Here the CDR3 reads CASSGQGGNEQYF. CDR3 bases: TGTGCCAGTAGTGGGCAGGGAGGTAACGAGCAGTACTTC.

CDR3 DNA sequence: TGCGCCAGGGCGCAAATACAGGCCAAAAACATTCAGTACTTC. The encoded protein is CARAQIQAKNIQYF. The V call is TRBV10-1, the J call TRBJ2-4; D call uncertain. The CDR3 loop spans 14 amino acids. Germline V gene sequence: CDR1 WNHNN, CDR2 SYGVQD (reference sequence). Trimming pared 9 bases from V and 1 base from J, leaving 13 bases between.

V is TRBV6-1 and J is TRBJ2-7; possible D gene TRBD2, 6 bases. Trimming removed 3 bases at V and 1 base at J, with 10 bases between. The CDR3 contains 14 residues. CDR1 and CDR2 (germline): MNHNS, SASEGT. The DNA of the CDR3 is TGTGCCAGCAGTGACCTCGGGACTTCCTACGAGCAGTACTTC. Encoded protein: CASSDLGTSYEQYF.

This clone has just one count. The chain is built from TRBV29-1 and TRBJ2-3, with TRBD2 as a possible D gene (5 bases). V was pared by 8 bases and J by 4 bases, with 13 bases between. The CDR3 is made up of 12 amino acids. Germline V CDR1 and CDR2: SQVTM, ANQGSEA. The CDR3 nucleotides read TGCAGCTTTAAGGACTCTTCAGATACGCAGTATTTT. It encodes CSFKDSSDTQYF.

The chain employs TRBV7-6 and TRBJ1-1, with 7 positions matching TRBD1. Trimming took 5 bases from V and 8 from J; bases not matched to a gene: 8. The length of the CDR3 is 13 residues. Per the germline V gene, CDR1 is SGHVS and CDR2 is FNYEAQ. The CDR3 loop is CASSQGGRSEAFF. The CDR3 region has the DNA TGTGCCAGCAGCCAGGGGGGTCGCTCGGAAGCTTTCTTT.